Listed below are T cell receptor beta chains from one sample, sequenced in a study of blood T cells in healthy people across ages. TCRdb reprocessed the 5' RACE reads via MiXCR and lists one record per CDR3 protein. The sample consists of 1,300,000 or so distinct CDR3 sequences, roughly 59% of them appearing once. Sequenced sample: blood. These receptors all stem from a man aged 18 to 35 in good health. CDR3s include the opening cysteine and the closing phenylalanine or tryptophan. A D gene is named only where the DNA matches it firmly.

j_gene | d_gene | v_gene | CDR3aa
TRBJ1-1 | . | TRBV12-3/TRBV12-4 | CASSSLEAFF
TRBJ2-3 | . | TRBV15 | CATSSNLGGFTDTQYF
TRBJ2-7 | TRBD2 | TRBV6-5 | CASSNLAGGGYEQYF
TRBJ2-5 | . | TRBV28 | CASTRGVVWQETQYF
TRBJ2-2 | . | TRBV20-1 | CSAYQAGQSFTGELFF
TRBJ1-2 | TRBD1 | TRBV6-1 | CASSGQGGYYGYTF
TRBJ2-1 | . | TRBV28 | CASLGPYNEQFF
TRBJ1-4 | . | TRBV15 | CATSGEGTPFNEKLFF
TRBJ2-5 | TRBD1 | TRBV29-1 | CSVRTGSYNEQYF
TRBJ1-5 | . | TRBV24-1 | CATSDYREPSNQPQHF
TRBJ1-5 | . | TRBV12-3/TRBV12-4 | CASSDVVGGNQPQHF
TRBJ1-6 | . | TRBV2 | CATKVFGDSPLHF
. | . | TRBV6-1 | CASSENLLVTYEQYF
TRBJ2-1 | TRBD2 | TRBV29-1 | CSVLTQRDGGEQFF
TRBJ2-3 | TRBD1 | TRBV4-2 | CASSQDIFRPTGETDTQYF
TRBJ2-1 | TRBD2 | TRBV20-1 | CSARDEAGGNEQFF
TRBJ1-2 | . | TRBV15 | CATNNGTVNYGYTF
TRBJ2-1 | . | TRBV10-3 | CAISESSPGENEQFF
TRBJ1-2 | TRBD1 | TRBV3-1 | CASSQDTGDNYGYTF
TRBJ2-5 | TRBD2 | TRBV4-3 | CASSQTVPGLGAETQYF
TRBJ2-3 | . | TRBV27 | CASSFLGTQYF
TRBJ1-5 | . | TRBV4-1 | CASSRITSSNQPQHF
TRBJ2-2 | . | TRBV2 | CASSDPGELFF
TRBJ2-7 | TRBD2 | TRBV12-3/TRBV12-4 | CASSLGGSGGYEQYF
TRBJ1-4 | . | TRBV7-6 | CASSEGRARDEKLFF
TRBJ1-2 | TRBD1 | TRBV27 | CASRTGRGGYTF
TRBJ2-1 | . | TRBV5-1 | CASSLVEGAYKEQFF
TRBJ2-7 | TRBD2 | TRBV7-9 | CASSSLLTSGSVYEQYF
TRBJ1-1 | TRBD1 | TRBV6-5 | CASSYGDQGDVGTEAFF
TRBJ2-5 | TRBD2 | TRBV12-3/TRBV12-4 | CASSPTSGKVAETQYF
TRBJ2-7 | . | TRBV11-1 | CASSLVSSSYEQYF
TRBJ2-7 | . | TRBV7-7 | CANREQYF
TRBJ2-1 | . | TRBV7-9 | CASSYYLTGIYNEQFF
TRBJ1-2 | TRBD1 | TRBV7-2 | CASSSTDRVHGYTF
TRBJ2-1 | . | TRBV7-6 | CASSRGVNNEQFF
TRBJ2-5 | TRBD2 | TRBV2 | CASSQDGLAGGLKQETQYF
TRBJ1-2 | . | TRBV6-2/TRBV6-3 | CASRTSTSNYGYTF
TRBJ1-2 | TRBD1 | TRBV28 | CASGWFGQGEGYTF
TRBJ2-5 | TRBD2 | TRBV29-1 | CSVDVAGGGYNEQYF
TRBJ1-2 | . | TRBV4-1 | CASSQGGNRPYGYTF
TRBJ2-1 | TRBD2 | TRBV6-2/TRBV6-3 | CATQLAGGAIRQFF
TRBJ2-3 | . | TRBV5-1 | CASSRGQSSTDTQYF
TRBJ2-6 | TRBD2 | TRBV10-3 | CAISVSSGRAGANVLTF
TRBJ2-7 | TRBD1 | TRBV12-3/TRBV12-4 | CASRLDRAAYEQYF
TRBJ2-3 | TRBD1 | TRBV20-1 | CSAGGGQGPDTQYF
TRBJ2-3 | TRBD2 | TRBV7-2 | CASSLGTSGRFTDTQYF